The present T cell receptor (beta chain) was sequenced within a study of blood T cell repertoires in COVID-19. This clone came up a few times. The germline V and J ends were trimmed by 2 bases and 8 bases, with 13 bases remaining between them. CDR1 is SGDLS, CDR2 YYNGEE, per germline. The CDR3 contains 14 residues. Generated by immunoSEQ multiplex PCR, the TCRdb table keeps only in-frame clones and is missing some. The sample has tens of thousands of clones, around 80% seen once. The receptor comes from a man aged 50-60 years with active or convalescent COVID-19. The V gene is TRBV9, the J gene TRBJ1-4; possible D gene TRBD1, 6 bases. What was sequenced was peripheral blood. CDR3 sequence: CASSVHREMEKLFF. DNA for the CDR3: TGTGCCAGCAGCGTCCACAGGGAAATGGAAAAACTGTTTTTT.